A single sample gave rise to the 30 T cell receptor beta chains below, sequenced in a study of blood T cell repertoires in COVID-19. TCRdb keeps only in-frame clones here, not all; method: immunoSEQ multiplex PCR. The sample has 130,000 to 150,000 clones, around 81% seen once. Sample: peripheral blood. These receptors were taken from a human donor in a cohort sampled during active COVID-19.

The CDR3: CASSERLAEYNEQFF. The CDR3 DNA is TGTGCCAGCAGTGAACGGCTAGCGGAATACAATGAGCAGTTCTTC. The chain is built from TRBV2 and TRBJ2-1, with TRBD2 matching over 7 bases. In germline, CDR1 is SNHLY, CDR2 FYNNEI. Trimming at V came to 2 bases and at J to 4 bases, leaving 5 bases not matched to a gene. This CDR3 is built from 15 residues. Filled out from reference TRBV2 and TRBJ2-1, the complete variable domain reads EPEVTQTPSHQVTQMGQEVILRCVPISNHLYFYWYRQILGQKVEFLVSFYNNEISEKSEIFDDQFSVERPDGSNFTLKIRSTKLEDSAMYFCASSERLAEYNEQFFGPGTRLTVL.

The chain links TRBV19 to TRBJ2-1; TRBD2 aligns across 8 bases. The CDR3 is made up of 20 amino acids. Germline CDR1 LNHDA, CDR2 SQIVND (reference sequence). The trim removed 0 bases at V and 0 bases at J, leaving 13 bases unmatched. CDR3 region: CASSIDVTSGQLSSYNEQFF. DNA of the CDR3: TGTGCCAGTAGTATAGACGTTACTAGCGGACAGCTTAGCTCCTACAATGAGCAGTTCTTC.

The chain joins TRBV5-1 to TRBJ1-4; possibly TRBD1 for D (6 bases). Trimming took off 4 bases at V and 7 bases at J, with 14 bases between the two ends. The CDR3 runs 14 residues. Looked up from germline, CDR1 is SGHRS and CDR2 is YFSETQ. DNA of the CDR3: TGCGCCAGCAGCAACAGGGCGGGGGGTGAAAAACTGTTTTTT. Encoded protein: CASSNRAGGEKLFF. The variable domain in full, completed from reference TRBV5-1 and TRBJ1-4, reads KAGVTQTPRYLIKTRGQQVTLSCSPISGHRSVSWYQQTPGQGLQFLFEYFSETQRNKGNFPGRFSGRQFSNSRSEMNVSTLELGDSALYLCASSNRAGGEKLFFGSGTQLSVL.

This clone has just one count. V gene TRBV10-3 combines with J gene TRBJ1-2, with 9 positions matching TRBD1. The junction had 12 bases not matched to a gene; V was cut back by 0 bases and J by 1 base. The germline V gene encodes CDR1 ENHRY and CDR2 SYGVKD. There are 19 residues in the CDR3. The CDR3 loop is CAISESGPSRDRDNYGYTF. CDR3 sequence (DNA): TGTGCCATCAGTGAGTCGGGACCCTCCCGGGACAGGGATAACTATGGCTACACCTTC.

The chain is built from TRBV6-2 or TRBV6-3 and TRBJ1-2; 8 positions agree with TRBD1. Germline-derived CDR1 and CDR2 are MNHEY and SVGEGT. This CDR3 spans 15 amino acids. The V and J ends lost 5 bases and 4 bases, in that order; junction bases with no gene match: 9. CDR3 in amino acids: CASSPRGRYVYGYTF. The CDR3 DNA sequence: TGTGCCAGCAGTCCCAGGGGGCGCTACGTCTATGGCTACACCTTC.

The V call is TRBV5-1, the J call TRBJ1-5; D possibly corresponds to TRBD1 (5 bases). V was clipped by 0 bases and J by 0 bases, with 13 bases between them. The CDR3 sequence is 17 residues long. Germline V gene sequence: CDR1 SGHRS, CDR2 YFSETQ. DNA of the CDR3: TGCGCCAGCAGCTTGGACCTTTGGGGGGATAGCAATCAGCCCCAGCATTTT. Residues: CASSLDLWGDSNQPQHF.

The chain is built from TRBV5-1 and TRBJ1-2, with D possibly being TRBD1 (6 bases). Trimming shortened V by 0 bases and J by 1 base, and 10 bases separated the two germline ends. The germline V gene has CDR1 SGHRS and CDR2 YFSETQ. The CDR3 extends over 15 amino acids. The DNA for the CDR3 is TGCGCCAGCAGCTTGGCAGGGGATAATAACTATGGCTACACCTTC. Its protein is CASSLAGDNNYGYTF.

This clone occurred a few times. In DNA, the CDR3 is TGTGCCAGCAGTGTACAGTGGAACACTGAAGCTTTCTTT. It codes for CASSVQWNTEAFF. V and J are TRBV2 and TRBJ1-1; D not certain. Trimming stripped 4 bases from V and 1 base from J, with 7 bases between. The V gene's germline CDR1 is SNHLY and CDR2 FYNNEI. The CDR3 extends over 13 amino acids. Complete variable domain (other parts from reference TRBV2 and TRBJ1-1): EPEVTQTPSHQVTQMGQEVILRCVPISNHLYFYWYRQILGQKVEFLVSFYNNEISEKSEIFDDQFSVERPDGSNFTLKIRSTKLEDSAMYFCASSVQWNTEAFFGQGTRLTVV.

The V and J genes are TRBV4-2 and TRBJ2-7; no firm D call. The germline V gene has CDR1 LGHNA and CDR2 YNFKEQ. The CDR3 extends over 11 amino acids. V was shortened by 1 base and J by 6 bases, with 4 bases between the two germline ends. This CDR3 reads CASSQGAEQYF. The CDR3 coding sequence is TGTGCCAGCAGCCAAGGGGCCGAGCAGTACTTC.

The chain couples TRBV19 to TRBJ1-4, with D perhaps TRBD1 (5 bases). This CDR3 has 16 residues. The germline V and J ends were trimmed by 4 bases and 6 bases, with 18 bases remaining between them. Looked up from germline, CDR1 is LNHDA and CDR2 is SQIVND (reference sequence). Here the CDR3 reads CASSTTGEGYDEKLFF. CDR3 DNA sequence: TGTGCCAGTAGTACCACGGGGGAGGGCTATGATGAAAAACTGTTTTTT. The entire variable domain, with the rest obtained from reference TRBV19 and TRBJ1-4, is as follows: DGGITQSPKYLFRKEGQNVTLSCEQNLNHDAMYWYRQDPGQGLRLIYYSQIVNDFQKGDIAEGYSVSREKKESFPLTVTSAQKNPTAFYLCASSTTGEGYDEKLFFGSGTQLSVL.

This chain links TRBV15 with TRBJ2-7, with 9 bases aligning to TRBD2. CDR1 is LNHNV, CDR2 YYDKDF, per germline (reference sequence). V dropped 5 bases and J dropped 5; count of bases not matched to a gene: 10. This CDR3 region has 15 residues. CDR3 sequence (DNA): TGTGCCACCAGCGGAGGTAGCGGGAGCCGCGACGAGCAGTACTTC. Its translation: CATSGGSGSRDEQYF.

The V gene is TRBV5-1, the J gene TRBJ2-7, with 10 bases lining up with TRBD1. V shed 3 bases, J shed 4 bases, and the junction held 7 bases outside the gene matches. Germline CDR1 and CDR2: SGHRS and YFSETQ. The CDR3 consists of 15 residues. The CDR3 here is CASSSLPGQGYEQYF. DNA for the CDR3: TGCGCCAGCAGCTCTTTACCGGGACAGGGGTACGAGCAGTACTTC.

This clone was found a few times. This chain uses TRBV7-3 with TRBJ2-6; 10 positions agree with TRBD1. This CDR3 comprises 16 residues. Unmatched junction bases numbered 1, after V lost 3 bases and J lost 2 bases. The germline V gene has CDR1 SGHTA and CDR2 FQGTGA. The DNA of the CDR3 is TGTGCCAGCAGCTTGACAGGGGGCACTGGGGCCAACGTCCTGACTTTC. This translates into CASSLTGGTGANVLTF.

This clone was picked up one time. The chain employs TRBV25-1 and TRBJ2-1; the D gene is possibly TRBD2 (6 bases). There are 15 residues in the CDR3. Trimming left V 5 bases short and J 1 base short, with 12 bases between. CDR1 MGHDK and CDR2 SYGVNS come from the germline V gene. The CDR3 loop is CASSPLGRSYNEQFF. CDR3 bases: TGTGCCAGCAGTCCCCTCGGGAGATCCTACAATGAGCAGTTCTTC.

This clone was found a few times. The chain employs TRBV5-1 and TRBJ1-1; D possibly corresponds to TRBD1 (5 bases). Germline loops: CDR1 SGHRS, CDR2 YFSETQ. The CDR3 loop spans 15 amino acids. V was cut by 4 bases and J by 4 bases, with 17 bases left in between. The chain's CDR3 is CASSGGGAGGTEAFF. CDR3 sequence (DNA): TGCGCCAGCAGCGGAGGAGGGGCGGGGGGCACTGAAGCTTTCTTT.

This chain connects TRBV27 to TRBJ2-1; D remains unclear. This CDR3 is built from 15 residues. V lost 6 bases, J lost 0 bases, and 12 bases lay in between. Per germline, CDR1 MNHEY and CDR2 SMNVEV (reference sequence). CDR3 coding DNA: TGTGCCAGCAGCCCCTGGCAAAGCTCCTACAATGAGCAGTTCTTC. Translated, it gives CASSPWQSSYNEQFF.

This clone has just a few counts. The chain couples TRBV7-3 to TRBJ2-6, with 8 bases matching TRBD1. From germline, CDR1 is SGHTA and CDR2 FQGTGA. The ends lost 4 bases at V and 2 bases at J; junction bases unmatched: 4. The CDR3 totals 16 residues. The DNA of the CDR3 is TGTGCCAGCAGCTCCGTACAGGGGGCTGGGGCCAACGTCCTGACTTTC. This translates into CASSSVQGAGANVLTF.

The rearrangement joins TRBV5-1 to TRBJ1-2, with TRBD1 matching 9 bases. V gave up 0 bases and J gave up 6 bases; unmatched junction bases: 3. CDR3 size: 14 residues. Per germline, CDR1 SGHRS and CDR2 YFSETQ. The DNA for the CDR3 is TGCGCCAGCAGCTTGGGAGGGGACAGGGATGGCTACACCTTC. Translating gives CASSLGGDRDGYTF.

This rearrangement joins TRBV18 to TRBJ2-1, with 13 nucleotides matching TRBD2. Germline V CDR1 and CDR2: KGHSH, LQKENI. There are 17 residues in the CDR3. V lost 5 bases to trimming and J lost 8 bases; unmatched junction nucleotides: 12. The CDR3, as DNA: TGTGCCAGCTCAGCCCCCACCGGGACTAGCGGGAATGATGAGCAGTTCTTC. Protein sequence: CASSAPTGTSGNDEQFF.

The V call is TRBV7-9, the J call TRBJ1-5, with no clear D. The germline gives CDR1 SEHNR, CDR2 FQNEAQ (reference sequence). The V and J ends lost 4 bases and 6 bases respectively, with 10 bases between them. The CDR3 length is 13 residues. CDR3 sequence reads: CASSSSRGQPQHF. CDR3 bases: TGTGCCAGCAGCTCCAGTCGGGGTCAGCCCCAGCATTTT. Based on the CDR3 plus reference TRBV7-9 and TRBJ1-5, the full variable domain is DTGVSQNPRHKITKRGQNVTFRCDPISEHNRLYWYRQTLGQGPEFLTYFQNEAQLEKSRLLSDRFSAERPKGSFSTLEIQRTEQGDSAMYLCASSSSRGQPQHFGDGTRLSIL.

The chain carries TRBV2 and TRBJ2-7, with 8 bases matching TRBD1. The trim removed 7 bases at V and 3 bases at J, leaving 5 bases unmatched. The CDR3 consists of 13 residues. Germline CDR1 is SNHLY and CDR2 is FYNNEI. This chain's CDR3 is CASTRGTGYEQYF. The DNA of the CDR3 is TGTGCCAGCACCCGTGGGACAGGCTACGAGCAGTACTTC.

This chain joins TRBV7-8 and TRBJ2-3, with D perhaps TRBD2 (6 bases). CDR1 and CDR2 from the germline V gene are SGHVS and FQNEAQ. Trimming took off 1 base at V and 5 bases at J, with 22 bases between the two ends. This CDR3 has 18 amino acids. Here the CDR3 reads CASSLGLGLAPLIDTQYF. CDR3 DNA sequence: TGTGCCAGCAGCTTAGGCCTCGGGCTAGCGCCCCTGATAGATACGCAGTATTTT. Using reference TRBV7-8 and TRBJ2-3 for the parts outside the CDR3, the full variable domain is GAGVSQSPRYKVAKRGQDVALRCDPISGHVSLFWYQQALGQGPEFLTYFQNEAQLDKSGLPSDRFFAERPEGSVSTLKIQRTQQEDSAVYLCASSLGLGLAPLIDTQYFGPGTRLTVL.

The V call is TRBV7-9, the J call TRBJ2-7; 7 bases agree with TRBD2. The CDR3 spans 16 residues. After removal of 3 bases from V and 3 bases from J, the junction contained 11 bases not matched to a gene. Germline CDR1 reads SEHNR; CDR2 reads FQNEAQ (reference sequence). CDR3 coding DNA: TGTGCCAGCAGCTTTAAGGGCGGGAGTCCACTCTACGAGCAGTACTTC. Its protein is CASSFKGGSPLYEQYF.

The chain links TRBV18 to TRBJ1-4; weak D call: TRBD1 (6 bases). Germline CDR1 KGHSH, CDR2 LQKENI. Trimming cost V 3 bases and J 8 bases, with 13 bases left between them. The CDR3 is made up of 14 amino acids. The CDR3 loop reads CASSPGIGQEKLFF. The CDR3 DNA sequence: TGTGCCAGCTCACCGGGAATTGGACAGGAAAAACTGTTTTTT.

This chain connects TRBV10-3 to TRBJ2-1, with TRBD2 matching 12 bases. This CDR3 region has 15 residues. In germline, CDR1 is ENHRY, CDR2 SYGVKD. Losses at the gene ends were 6 bases for V and 4 bases for J; bases not matched to a gene: 4. The CDR3 DNA reads TGTGCCATCAGCCTAGCGGGAGGGCAATACAATGAGCAGTTCTTC. This sequence encodes CAISLAGGQYNEQFF.

This rearrangement joins TRBV10-3 to TRBJ2-7, with TRBD2 identical over 12 bases. The length of the CDR3 is 14 residues. CDR1 and CDR2 from the germline V gene are ENHRY and SYGVKD. V lost 4 bases to trimming and J lost 6 bases; unmatched junction nucleotides: 4. Here the CDR3 reads CAISGGGLAGEQYF. Written as DNA, the CDR3 is TGTGCCATCAGTGGGGGGGGACTAGCGGGCGAGCAGTACTTC.

A few counts support this clone. The chain employs TRBV6-2 or TRBV6-3 and TRBJ2-2; D is perhaps TRBD2 (5 bases). V was shortened by 6 bases and J by 9 bases, with 17 bases between the two germline ends. This CDR3 is 14 amino acids long. CDR1 MNHEY and CDR2 SVGEGT come from the germline V gene. The chain's CDR3 is CASSSWELVRELFF. CDR3 in DNA: TGTGCCAGCAGCTCGTGGGAGTTGGTTCGGGAGCTGTTTTTT.

The gene calls are TRBV7-6 and TRBJ2-6, with D tentatively TRBD1 (5 bases). The V gene lost 1 base and the J gene lost 0 bases, with 10 bases spanning the gap. Germline V gene sequence: CDR1 SGHVS, CDR2 FNYEAQ. The CDR3 has 17 amino acids. The CDR3 nucleotides are TGTGCCAGCAGCTTAGGACAGTTTCCCTCTGGGGCCAACGTCCTGACTTTC. Translated, it gives CASSLGQFPSGANVLTF.

The chain carries TRBV6-5 and TRBJ2-1; possibly TRBD2 for D (5 bases). V was trimmed by 5 bases and J by 2 bases, leaving 13 bases between them. The CDR3 covers 15 residues. Germline CDR1 reads MNHEY; CDR2 reads SVGAGI. The CDR3 nucleotides read TGTGCCAGCAGTCCAACTAGTTCCCCCTACAATGAGCAGTTCTTC. Its protein is CASSPTSSPYNEQFF.

The chain combines TRBV28 with TRBJ1-6; D may be TRBD1 (5 bases). The CDR3 spans 12 residues. V was trimmed by 7 bases and J by 14 bases, leaving 15 bases between them. Germline-derived CDR1 and CDR2 are MDHEN and SYDVKM. As DNA, the CDR3 is TGTGCCAGCACCGGGGGTCCTTCGGCCCTCCACTTT. As protein: CASTGGPSALHF.